This TCR beta chain stems from a study of blood T cell repertoires in COVID-19. Across the whole study: Spain, Italy and the United States supplied samples that represented acute and convalescent COVID-19. PBMCs, B-cell-depleted T cells, or T cells provided the cDNA or gDNA that made up the material.

Original processing methods: How many nucleated cells were present was estimated from reference gene primer amplification. Profiled with immunoSEQ multiplex PCR; TCRdb holds only in-frame clones, not every one. V and J calls and clone size follow that table, whereas D and trimming were derived from the DNA. The sample has 95,000 to 110,000 clones; roughly 84% are singletons. Trimming took 3 bases from V and 5 from J; bases not matched to a gene: 7. The CDR3 is 15 amino acids. Germline-derived CDR1 and CDR2 are SGDLS and YYNGEE. The chain has TRBV9 and TRBJ2-2; 7 nucleotides match TRBD1. Sequencing used peripheral blood. This TCR derives from a human donor in a cohort sampled during active COVID-19. In DNA form, the CDR3 reads TGTGCCAGCAGCGATGACAGGGTGCGAACCGGGGAGCTGTTTTTT. Translation gives CASSDDRVRTGELFF.